These T cell receptor beta chains were read from a single sample in a study of OX40 agonist ivuxolimab in advanced cancers. Profiled with immunoSEQ multiplex PCR; TCRdb holds only in-frame clones, not every one. The sample comprises about 50,000 clones, around nine tenths of which are singletons, and about 6.5% rests with the top ten. This specimen consisted of CD4+ or CD8+ T cells sorted from blood, obtained in a trial of the OX40 agonist ivuxolimab. These receptors came from an adult with an advanced solid tumor such as melanoma, head and neck, liver or kidney cancer. Each CDR3 is given with its conserved first and last residue. A D gene is named only where the DNA matches it firmly. The size of a clone is reported for some rows only, either as once, few or many, or as a class for expanded clones.

v_call,j_call,clone_size,d_call,cdr3_nt,cdr3_aa
TRBV4-3,TRBJ2-7,.,.,TGCGCCAGCAGCCGGCAGGCGGGCACCATTCTGGACGAGCAGTACTTC,CASSRQAGTILDEQYF
TRBV7-6,TRBJ1-2,.,.,TGTGCCAGCAGCCTGCAGGACAGCCTCTATGGCTACACCTTC,CASSLQDSLYGYTF
TRBV7-6,TRBJ1-2,.,TRBD1,TGTGCCAGCAGCTTAGCGGGCACAGGGGATGGCTACACCTTC,CASSLAGTGDGYTF
TRBV5-4,TRBJ2-3,.,TRBD2,TGTGCCAGCAGCTCTCCGCTTGAGCGGGGGGGAATTGATACGCAGTATTTT,CASSSPLERGGIDTQYF
TRBV5-4,TRBJ2-7,.,.,TGTGCCAGCAGCCCGGAGCGGGCCAGCTCCTACGAGCAGTACTTC,CASSPERASSYEQYF
TRBV4-1,TRBJ1-1,.,.,TGCGCCAGCAGCCTAGACGGTGAAGCTTTCTTT,CASSLDGEAFF
TRBV28,TRBJ1-6,.,.,TGTGCCAGCAGCCTAGGCGCCGGTAATTCACCCCTCCACTTT,CASSLGAGNSPLHF
TRBV9,TRBJ2-6,.,.,TGTGCCAGCAGCGTAGCAGGCGCAGCCTCTGGGGCCAACGTCCTGACTTTC,CASSVAGAASGANVLTF
TRBV7-6,TRBJ2-1,once,.,TGTGCCAGCAGCCAGGGGAGCTCCTACAATGAGCAGTTCTTC,CASSQGSSYNEQFF
TRBV28,TRBJ2-7,.,TRBD1,TGTGCCAGCAGTCCACAGGGGGCGGGGGAGCAGTACTTC,CASSPQGAGEQYF
TRBV7-9,TRBJ1-2,.,TRBD1,TGTGCCAGCAGCTTAGAGACAGGGGACTATGGCTACACCTTC,CASSLETGDYGYTF
TRBV19,TRBJ1-6,.,TRBD1,TGTGCCAGTATGGAAGGGAGGGACAGGATATTCTATAATTCACCCCTCCACTTT,CASMEGRDRIFYNSPLHF
TRBV21-1,TRBJ2-3,.,.,TGTGCCAGCAGCAAAGATGGTAGCGGGATATGGGATACGCAGTATTTT,CASSKDGSGIWDTQYF
TRBV7-9,TRBJ2-6,.,TRBD1,TGTGCCAGCAGCTTTTCTGGGACAGGGGGCTCTGGGGCCAACGTCCTGACTTTC,CASSFSGTGGSGANVLTF
TRBV13,TRBJ2-5,.,.,TGTGCCAGCAGCTTAGTTGGAGGGGGATACCAAGAGACCCAGTACTTC,CASSLVGGGYQETQYF
TRBV11-3,TRBJ2-1,.,.,TGTGCCAGCAGCGACCCAAACCACAATGAGCAGTTCTTC,CASSDPNHNEQFF
TRBV28,TRBJ2-7,.,.,TGTGCCAGCAGTTTTTTAGAGCCCTCCTACGAGCAGTACTTC,CASSFLEPSYEQYF
TRBV6-5,TRBJ1-1,.,.,TGTGCCAGCAGTTACGGGCTGTCCTTAGAAGCTTTCTTT,CASSYGLSLEAFF
TRBV7-9,TRBJ2-7,once,TRBD1,TGTGCCAGCACCAGAGAAGGACAGGGGGATTACGAGCAGTACTTC,CASTREGQGDYEQYF
TRBV7-9,TRBJ1-2,.,.,TGTGCCAGCAGCTTAGGGGGGCTTAACTATGGCTACACCTTC,CASSLGGLNYGYTF
TRBV6-1,TRBJ2-5,.,TRBD2,TGTGCCAGCAGTGAAGCGCTTAGCAGCGGGGGGGAGACCCAGTACTTC,CASSEALSSGGETQYF
TRBV7-9,TRBJ1-1,.,.,TGTGCCAGCAGCCCCGACAGTTTCCCCGAAGCTTTCTTT,CASSPDSFPEAFF
TRBV27,TRBJ1-5,.,.,TGTGCCAGCAGTTTATTGGGTAGCAATCAGCCCCAGCATTTT,CASSLLGSNQPQHF
TRBV28,TRBJ2-7,.,.,TGTGCCAGCAGTTTGTACGGGTACGAGCAGTACTTC,CASSLYGYEQYF
TRBV29-1,TRBJ2-7,.,.,TGCAGCGTTGAAGACAGCTCCTACGAGCAGTACTTC,CSVEDSSYEQYF
TRBV6-4,TRBJ2-3,once,.,TGTGCCAGCAGTGACTCTCCCCCGGATACGCAGTATTTT,CASSDSPPDTQYF